The present T cell receptor (beta chain) was sequenced within a study of cytomegalovirus exposure and HLA in healthy donors. Germline V gene lookup returns CDR1 MNHNY and CDR2 SVGAGI (reference sequence). The CDR3 spans 14 residues. The V end lost 6 bases, the J end lost 1 base, and 12 bases lay between the germline ends. PCR used 60 Vbeta primers and 13 Jbeta primers. Produced via immunoSEQ multiplex PCR; TCRdb's table is partial and in-frame only. The sample holds over 150,000 clones, 60% to 80% seen once. At sampling all donors were nominally healthy, likely with unrecorded immune exposures. This sequence was found in a woman aged 45 to 65 in good health and CMV-seropositive. The rearrangement joins TRBV6-6 to TRBJ1-1, with no clear D. Sequenced material: PBMCs. The CDR3 DNA is TGTGCCAGCAGCATCAGCGGGAAGAACACTGAAGCTTTCTTT. Protein product: CASSISGKNTEAFF.